This T cell receptor (beta chain) came from a study of shared clonotypes between healthy human individuals. Note on this clone: The target antigen is unknown.

Study conclusions and caveats: Researchers sampled only blood; tissue repertoires likely differ. The study drew on few donors, limiting represented genetic and exposure-history diversity.

Several immunoSEQ plates received, in even portions, the genomic DNA of each subset. Clones were sequenced by immunoSEQ multiplex PCR, and TCRdb holds only the in-frame ones, with some missing. The sample records approximately 1,000,000 clones, roughly 80% being singletons. Germline V gene sequence: CDR1 SGHRS, CDR2 YFSETQ. The CDR3 contains 17 residues. With 0 bases clipped from V and 3 bases from J, the junction kept 10 bases outside the gene matches. The specimen sequenced was memory CD4+ T cells from PBMCs. Sample subset: CD45RA-negative fraction. The TCR sequence derives from a man aged 18 to 35 in good health. Some clones in this sample may be carry-over from other donors' samples. This sequence joins TRBV5-1 and TRBJ2-7; 9 positions match TRBD2. The CDR3 nucleotides read TGCGCCAGCAGCTTGGCGGCGGCGGGAGGGCTGGGCTACGAGCAGTACTTC. Its protein is CASSLAAAGGLGYEQYF. Variable domain in full (rest from reference TRBV5-1 and TRBJ2-7): KAGVTQTPRYLIKTRGQQVTLSCSPISGHRSVSWYQQTPGQGLQFLFEYFSETQRNKGNFPGRFSGRQFSNSRSEMNVSTLELGDSALYLCASSLAAAGGLGYEQYFGPGTRLTVT.